These 26 T cell receptor beta chains were sequenced from one sample in a study of T cells in Graves' hyperthyroidism and ophthalmopathy. Amplification yielded TCR beta CDR3 regions, with RNA transcripts as the source. The HTBI primer set drove a first-round RT-PCR of the TCR CDR3. MiXCR, run by TCRdb on the multiplex PCR reads, gives a single entry per CDR3 protein. The profile shows around 200,000 distinct CDR3 sequences, approximately 20% of them singletons. Specimen: blood. The receptors come from a man aged 35-49 years with Graves' hyperthyroidism.

As for this clonotype: A much larger clone lies a single base off, so this may be a read error. The V and J genes are TRBV3-1 and TRBJ2-7; 9 bases align to TRBD1. This CDR3 contains 14 residues. Germline V CDR1 and CDR2: LGHDT, YNNKEL (reference sequence). After removal of 4 bases from V and 7 bases from J, the junction contained 8 bases not matched to a gene. CDR3 in amino acids: CASSRPTGGHEQYF. CDR3 DNA: TGTGCCAGCAGCCGACCGACAGGGGGTCATGAGCAGTACTTC.

The rearrangement joins TRBV12-3 or TRBV12-4 to TRBJ1-2; 8 bases map to TRBD1. Germline trimming cut 5 bases from V and 3 bases from J; bases unmatched to any gene: 5. This CDR3 spans 14 amino acids. The CDR3 DNA reads as TGTGCCAGCAGTCCCCGGACAGGGCACTATGGCTACACCTTC. This sequence encodes CASSPRTGHYGYTF.

This clonotype was detected ten times or more. The chain recombines TRBV30 with TRBJ1-2; no clear D gene. Deletions cut 7 bases from V and 6 bases from J, with 15 bases between. The CDR3 runs 12 residues. The germline V gene has CDR1 GTSNPN and CDR2 SVGIG (reference sequence). The CDR3 region has the DNA TGTGCCTCACTGTATGGGGTGGATGGCTACACCTTC. Its translation is CASLYGVDGYTF.

This chain connects TRBV9 to TRBJ1-1, with D tentatively TRBD1 (5 bases). Looked up from germline, CDR1 is SGDLS and CDR2 is YYNGEE. The CDR3 is 14 amino acids. V lost 2 bases, J lost 1 base, and 9 bases lay in between. The CDR3 DNA reads TGTGCCAGCAGCGTGGACATATCGAACACTGAAGCTTTCTTT. This sequence encodes CASSVDISNTEAFF.

V is TRBV4-2 and J is TRBJ1-6; no firm D call. The V end was cut by 0 bases, the J end by 8 bases, with 14 bases between. The germline V gene encodes CDR1 LGHNA and CDR2 YNFKEQ. CDR3 length: 16 amino acids. CDR3 DNA sequence: TGTGCCAGCAGCCAAGATCTTCTCAGGACTGATTCACCCCTCCACTTT. Translated: CASSQDLLRTDSPLHF.

The J gene is TRBJ1-5, the V gene TRBV12-3 or TRBV12-4; D call uncertain. V lost 6 bases and J lost 5, with 11 bases in between. The CDR3 length is 13 residues. CDR3 in amino acids: CASSPLIYQPQHF. As DNA, the CDR3 is TGTGCCAGCAGCCCGTTAATTTATCAGCCCCAGCATTTT.

There are many counts of this clonotype. The chain has TRBV7-2 and TRBJ1-5, with TRBD1 matching over 9 bases. This CDR3 region has 14 residues. The trim removed 8 bases at V and 2 bases at J, leaving 4 bases unmatched. CDR1 is SGHTA and CDR2 is FQGNSA in the germline V gene. The CDR3 is CASSGQGGNQPQHF. The CDR3 DNA sequence: TGTGCCAGCTCGGGACAGGGAGGCAATCAGCCCCAGCATTTT.

This clonotype was counted at least ten times. The J gene is TRBJ1-1, the V gene TRBV7-8, with a tentative D call TRBD1 (5 bases). This CDR3 has 17 amino acids. The germline V gene encodes CDR1 SGHVS and CDR2 FQNEAQ. Trimming shortened V by 1 base and J by 1 base, and 16 bases separated the two germline ends. The CDR3 nucleotides read TGTGCCAGCAGCTTAGAACCCCGGGGACCGGAGAACACTGAAGCTTTCTTT. Its translation is CASSLEPRGPENTEAFF.

The CDR3: CASTQNPGLPQETQYF. CDR3 coding DNA: TGTGCCAGTACACAAAATCCCGGGCTACCTCAAGAGACCCAGTACTTC. V usage is TRBV19 and J usage is TRBJ2-5; no definite D call. CDR3 length: 16 residues. V lost 7 bases and J 2 bases, leaving 20 bases between the germline ends. Per the germline V gene, CDR1 is LNHDA and CDR2 is SQIVND (reference sequence). Full variable domain (outside the CDR3, taken from reference TRBV19 and TRBJ2-5): DGGITQSPKYLFRKEGQNVTLSCEQNLNHDAMYWYRQDPGQGLRLIYYSQIVNDFQKGDIAEGYSVSREKKESFPLTVTSAQKNPTAFYLCASTQNPGLPQETQYFGPGTRLLVL.

This clonotype was counted at least ten times. The V call is TRBV6-2 or TRBV6-3, the J call TRBJ1-2; perhaps TRBD1 as D (5 bases). CDR1 MNHEY and CDR2 SVGEGT come from the germline V gene. The CDR3 covers 15 residues. Trimming removed 5 bases from V and 4 bases from J, with 17 bases in between. The CDR3 reads CASSAQRGKGYGYTF. CDR3 in DNA: TGTGCCAGCAGTGCCCAGAGGGGAAAGGGCTATGGCTACACCTTC.

The rearrangement joins TRBV19 to TRBJ2-5; perhaps TRBD2 as D (5 bases). Looked up from germline, CDR1 is LNHDA and CDR2 is SQIVND (reference sequence). V lost 10 bases, J lost 1 base, and 13 bases lay in between. This CDR3 is built from 13 residues. The DNA of the CDR3 is TGTGCCACCTCGGGGTCAGGCCAAGAGACCCAGTACTTC. Its translation is CATSGSGQETQYF.

This clonotype has at least ten counts. The gene calls are TRBV2 and TRBJ1-2; TRBD1 aligns across 11 bases. V was pared by 2 bases and J by 3 bases, with 2 bases of the junction left unmatched. The CDR3 covers 15 residues. Per germline, CDR1 SNHLY and CDR2 FYNNEI. The CDR3 DNA sequence: TGTGCCAGCAGTGAACAGGGACAGGGGGACTATGGCTACACCTTC. Protein sequence: CASSEQGQGDYGYTF.

This clonotype was counted once. This sequence joins TRBV18 and TRBJ1-2, with TRBD1 identical over 7 bases. This CDR3 is built from 15 residues. After removal of 2 bases from V and 2 bases from J, the junction contained 5 bases not matched to a gene. CDR1 KGHSH and CDR2 LQKENI come from the germline V gene. The CDR3 bases are TGTGCCAGCTCACCAGGGGACAGAGAAAACTATGGCTACACCTTC. This gives the protein CASSPGDRENYGYTF.

This clonotype was counted at least ten times. J is TRBJ1-2 and V is TRBV20-1; TRBD1 aligns across 10 bases. The J segment lost 3 bases and the V segment lost 0 bases, leaving 4 bases of the junction unmatched. CDR1 DFQATT and CDR2 SNEGSKA come from the germline V gene (reference sequence). This CDR3 is built from 15 residues. CDR3 amino acids: CSARDQGQGYYGYTF. CDR3 DNA sequence: TGCAGTGCTAGAGATCAGGGACAGGGGTACTATGGCTACACCTTC.

The table lists this clonotype with many counts. The V call is TRBV7-2, the J call TRBJ2-3; D unresolved. The CDR3 runs 15 residues. Trimming removed 5 bases at V and 2 bases at J, with 14 bases between. Germline CDR1 SGHTA, CDR2 FQGNSA. The CDR3 sequence: CASSPTFGNTDTQYF. The CDR3 DNA follows: TGTGCCAGCAGCCCTACGTTTGGCAACACAGATACGCAGTATTTT.

The table lists this clonotype with many counts. The chain recombines TRBV28 with TRBJ2-1, with D unclear. CDR3 length: 12 residues. Per the germline V gene, CDR1 is MDHEN and CDR2 is SYDVKM. V was shortened by 3 bases and J by 4 bases, with 4 bases between the two germline ends. The DNA of the CDR3 is TGTGCCAGCAGTTTGAAGTACAATGAGCAGTTCTTC. Residues: CASSLKYNEQFF.

The chain recombines TRBV7-3 with TRBJ2-7; maybe TRBD1 (5 bases). V lost 5 bases, J lost 1 base, and 18 bases lay in between. Germline CDR1 SGHTA, CDR2 FQGTGA. CDR3 length: 16 residues. The CDR3 coding sequence is TGTGCCAGCAGCCGAAGCCCTAACAGGTTATCCTACGAGCAGTACTTC. It yields the protein CASSRSPNRLSYEQYF. Full variable domain (remainder filled in from reference TRBV7-3 and TRBJ2-7): GAGVSQTPSNKVTEKGKYVELRCDPISGHTALYWYRQSLGQGPEFLIYFQGTGAADDSGLPNDRFFAVRPEGSVSTLKIQRTERGDSAVYLCASSRSPNRLSYEQYFGPGTRLTVT.

This clonotype was recorded a few times. This rearrangement joins TRBV15 to TRBJ2-5; D remains ambiguous. Germline assignment: CDR1 LNHNV and CDR2 YYDKDF (reference sequence). The CDR3 is made up of 16 amino acids. The V gene lost 1 base and the J gene lost 7 bases, with 19 bases spanning the gap. CDR3 residues: CATSRGLGTTEMTQYF. The CDR3, as DNA: TGTGCCACCAGCAGAGGCCTCGGCACTACTGAGATGACCCAGTACTTC.

This clonotype has at least ten counts. The V gene is TRBV2, the J gene TRBJ1-1; D uncertain. Germline V gene lookup returns CDR1 SNHLY and CDR2 FYNNEI. The V end was cut by 6 bases, the J end by 4 bases, with 3 bases between. There are 10 residues in the CDR3. CDR3 amino acids: CASSLTEAFF. CDR3 nucleotide sequence: TGTGCCAGCAGCCTCACTGAAGCTTTCTTT.

In its sample, this clonotype was seen many times. J is TRBJ2-7 and V is TRBV10-3, with D possibly matching TRBD1 (6 bases). Germline CDR1 is ENHRY and CDR2 is SYGVKD. V was pared by 6 bases and J by 2 bases, with 11 bases between. There are 13 residues in the CDR3. The CDR3 DNA is TGTGCCATCAGCGGACAGACCACCTACGAGCAGTACTTC. Its protein product is CAISGQTTYEQYF.

In this sample, this clonotype turned up many times. The chain links TRBV12-5 to TRBJ1-1; D is ambiguous. Looked up from germline, CDR1 is LGHNT and CDR2 is FRNRAP. This CDR3 spans 12 amino acids. Trimming shortened V by 2 bases and J by 4 bases, and 5 bases separated the two germline ends. CDR3 sequence: CASGLSSTEAFF. For the CDR3, the DNA is TGTGCTAGTGGTTTGTCATCCACTGAAGCTTTCTTT. Variable domain in full (rest from reference TRBV12-5 and TRBJ1-1): DARVTQTPRHKVTEMGQEVTMRCQPILGHNTVFWYRQTMMQGLELLAYFRNRAPLDDSGMPKDRFSAEMPDATLATLKIQPSEPRDSAVYFCASGLSSTEAFFGQGTRLTVV.

Only a few counts were recorded for this clonotype. The V and J genes are TRBV9 and TRBJ2-7; 7 bases line up with TRBD2. The CDR3 runs to 15 residues. V trimming: 3 bases; J trimming: 5 bases; junction bases outside the gene matches: 11. Germline V gene lookup returns CDR1 SGDLS and CDR2 YYNGEE. The CDR3 bases are TGTGCCAGCAGCGAGAGCGGGGCCGTCGGTCACGAGCAGTACTTC. Translating gives CASSESGAVGHEQYF.

The rearrangement joins TRBV28 to TRBJ2-7; possible D gene TRBD1, 7 bases. The germline CDR1 and CDR2 sequences are MDHEN and SYDVKM. The length of the CDR3 is 14 residues. Trimming cost V 8 bases and J 2 bases, with 16 bases left between them. The CDR3 nucleotides are TGTGCCAGCCCCCCCAGCAGGGGGGCCTACGAGCAGTACTTC. It is translated as CASPPSRGAYEQYF.

About this clonotype: A much larger clone lies one base from this, so it may be a read error. The chain employs TRBV20-1 and TRBJ1-2; 7 nucleotides match TRBD1. Germline V gives CDR1 DFQATT, CDR2 SNEGSKA (reference sequence). CDR3 length: 12 residues. The V and J ends lost 6 bases and 7 bases, in that order; junction bases with no gene match: 8. Here the CDR3 DNA reads TGCAGTGCGGCAGAGGACAGGCGTGGCTACACCTTC. Amino acids: CSAAEDRRGYTF.

The table lists this clonotype with many counts. The chain couples TRBV20-1 to TRBJ2-6; D is possibly TRBD1 (6 bases). This CDR3 contains 15 residues. V was trimmed by 7 bases and J by 0 bases, leaving 13 bases between them. Germline lookup yields CDR1 DFQATT and CDR2 SNEGSKA (reference sequence). The CDR3 here is CSGDRQNSGANVLTF. The CDR3 coding sequence is TGCAGTGGCGACAGGCAGAACTCTGGGGCCAACGTCCTGACTTTC.

This clonotype has ten or more counts. The chain recombines TRBV20-1 with TRBJ1-5, with 8 bases identical to TRBD1. Per the germline V gene, CDR1 is DFQATT and CDR2 is SNEGSKA (reference sequence). V gave up 1 base and J gave up 3 bases; unmatched junction bases: 5. The CDR3 length is 15 residues. As DNA, the CDR3 is TGCAGTGCTAGAGCCCAGGGGGCAGCCAATCAGCCCCAGCATTTT. This encodes CSARAQGAANQPQHF.